Listed below are T cell receptor beta chains from one sample, sequenced in a study of blood T cell repertoires in COVID-19. This table comes from immunoSEQ multiplex PCR, and its TCRdb copy is limited to in-frame clones, with some not included. The table shows 400,000 to 500,000 clones, with more than 70% occurring only once. Sample: PBMCs or T cells enriched from blood (not recorded which). All receptors derive from a woman aged 18-30 years who had been exposed to COVID-19. The CDR3 runs from the conserved cysteine through the conserved F or W. Each record gives: D gene, clone size, V gene, J gene, CDR3 DNA, CDR3 protein. A D gene is named only where the DNA matches it firmly. Only part of the rows carry a size: once, few, many, or a class if the clone is expanded.

D gene: NA
clone size: NA
V gene: TRBV11-2
J gene: TRBJ2-7
CDR3 DNA: TGTGCCAGCAGCTTAGCCTGGGGGGACTACGAGCAGTACTTC
CDR3 protein: CASSLAWGDYEQYF

D gene: NA
clone size: NA
V gene: TRBV6-5
J gene: TRBJ2-3
CDR3 DNA: TGTGCCAGCAGTTCGACTAGGAGCACAGATACGCAGTATTTT
CDR3 protein: CASSSTRSTDTQYF

D gene: NA
clone size: NA
V gene: TRBV27
J gene: TRBJ2-1
CDR3 DNA: TGTGCCAGCGGGACAATAAACAATGAGCAGTTCTTC
CDR3 protein: CASGTINNEQFF

D gene: NA
clone size: once
V gene: TRBV28
J gene: TRBJ2-7
CDR3 DNA: TGTGCCAGCAGTTTGGCCCTCGGGGGAATGGACGAGCAGTACTTC
CDR3 protein: CASSLALGGMDEQYF

D gene: NA
clone size: NA
V gene: TRBV9
J gene: TRBJ2-7
CDR3 DNA: TGTGCCAGCAGCGCACTTGCCGGGGTGGGCTACGAGCAGTACTTC
CDR3 protein: CASSALAGVGYEQYF

D gene: NA
clone size: NA
V gene: TRBV4-1
J gene: TRBJ2-3
CDR3 DNA: TGCGCCAGCAGCCCCTCCCTAGATACGCAGTATTTT
CDR3 protein: CASSPSLDTQYF

D gene: NA
clone size: NA
V gene: TRBV12-3/TRBV12-4
J gene: TRBJ2-5
CDR3 DNA: TGTGCCAGCAGCAAGGGGAAAGAGACCCAGTACTTC
CDR3 protein: CASSKGKETQYF

D gene: NA
clone size: NA
V gene: TRBV2
J gene: TRBJ2-7
CDR3 DNA: TGTGCCAGCTCGGTCGACGAGCAGTACTTC
CDR3 protein: CASSVDEQYF

D gene: NA
clone size: NA
V gene: TRBV13
J gene: TRBJ2-1
CDR3 DNA: TGTGCCAGCAGCCCCCGGATGCGGGATGAGCAGTTCTTC
CDR3 protein: CASSPRMRDEQFF

D gene: NA
clone size: NA
V gene: TRBV11-2
J gene: TRBJ2-3
CDR3 DNA: TGTGCCAGCAGAGCGGGCGATACGCAGTATTTT
CDR3 protein: CASRAGDTQYF

D gene: TRBD1
clone size: NA
V gene: TRBV7-2
J gene: TRBJ2-2
CDR3 DNA: TGTGCCAGCGGAGACAGGGGGCCCGGGGAGCTGTTTTTT
CDR3 protein: CASGDRGPGELFF

D gene: NA
clone size: NA
V gene: TRBV19
J gene: TRBJ2-4
CDR3 DNA: TGTGCCAGTAGTATAGGATGGGCGGCCAAAAACATTCAGTACTTC
CDR3 protein: CASSIGWAAKNIQYF

D gene: TRBD1
clone size: NA
V gene: TRBV3-1/TRBV3-2
J gene: TRBJ2-7
CDR3 DNA: TGTGCCAGCGGGGGACAGGGCTACGAGCAGTACTTC
CDR3 protein: CASGGQGYEQYF

D gene: TRBD2
clone size: few
V gene: TRBV5-1
J gene: TRBJ2-1
CDR3 DNA: TGCGCCAGCAGCTTGGGGGGAGGGCCTTACAATGAGCAGTTCTTC
CDR3 protein: CASSLGGGPYNEQFF

D gene: TRBD1
clone size: few
V gene: TRBV15
J gene: TRBJ1-5
CDR3 DNA: TGTGCCACCAGCAGTTCAGGGGGAACTCAGCCCCAGCATTTT
CDR3 protein: CATSSSGGTQPQHF

D gene: TRBD1
clone size: NA
V gene: TRBV7-2
J gene: TRBJ1-5
CDR3 DNA: TGTGCCAGCAGCTTGTACAGGGGGGGGCAGCCCCAGCATTTT
CDR3 protein: CASSLYRGGQPQHF

D gene: NA
clone size: NA
V gene: TRBV6-1
J gene: TRBJ2-2
CDR3 DNA: TGTGCCAGCAGTGAAAACAGGGTGACCGGGGAGCTGTTTTTT
CDR3 protein: CASSENRVTGELFF

D gene: TRBD2
clone size: NA
V gene: TRBV5-1
J gene: TRBJ2-1
CDR3 DNA: TGCGCCAGCAGCTACTCGACTAGCGGGGGACTCCACAATGAGCAGTTCTTC
CDR3 protein: CASSYSTSGGLHNEQFF

D gene: TRBD2
clone size: NA
V gene: TRBV2
J gene: TRBJ2-7
CDR3 DNA: TGTGCCAGCAGTGGGACTAGCGGGATCCTTAAGCCCTACGAGCAGTACTTC
CDR3 protein: CASSGTSGILKPYEQYF

D gene: NA
clone size: NA
V gene: TRBV5-1
J gene: TRBJ2-7
CDR3 DNA: TGCGCCAGCAGCTTAGGGGCCGGGCCTGGGACCTACGAGCAGTACTTC
CDR3 protein: CASSLGAGPGTYEQYF

D gene: NA
clone size: NA
V gene: TRBV5-6
J gene: TRBJ1-2
CDR3 DNA: TGTGCCAGCAGCTTATTGACAGTCGGCTATGGCTACACCTTC
CDR3 protein: CASSLLTVGYGYTF

D gene: NA
clone size: NA
V gene: TRBV28
J gene: TRBJ1-6
CDR3 DNA: TGTGCCAGCACCCTACCGGGGACTTTGGCAGGAACCCTCCACTTT
CDR3 protein: CASTLPGTLAGTLHF

D gene: TRBD1
clone size: once
V gene: TRBV14
J gene: TRBJ2-7
CDR3 DNA: TGTGCCAGCAGCCGAGAGGGACAGGGTAAATTCAACGAGCAGTACTTC
CDR3 protein: CASSREGQGKFNEQYF

D gene: TRBD1
clone size: once
V gene: TRBV7-6
J gene: TRBJ1-6
CDR3 DNA: TGTGCCAGCAGCCGGACAGGCCTAGGCGATAATTCACCCCTCCACTTT
CDR3 protein: CASSRTGLGDNSPLHF

D gene: TRBD1
clone size: NA
V gene: TRBV2
J gene: TRBJ2-5
CDR3 DNA: TGTGCCAGCACGGACAGGGCCGAGACCCAGTACTTC
CDR3 protein: CASTDRAETQYF

D gene: TRBD1
clone size: NA
V gene: TRBV6-6
J gene: TRBJ1-5
CDR3 DNA: TGTGCCAGTACTACAGGGGGCAATCAGCCCCAGCATTTT
CDR3 protein: CASTTGGNQPQHF

D gene: NA
clone size: NA
V gene: TRBV19
J gene: TRBJ1-2
CDR3 DNA: TGTGCCAGTAGTATTTCCAGGGGTGCCTATGGCTACACCTTC
CDR3 protein: CASSISRGAYGYTF

D gene: NA
clone size: NA
V gene: TRBV28
J gene: TRBJ1-2
CDR3 DNA: TGTGCCAGCAGTCAGCGACAGGATGGCTACACCTTC
CDR3 protein: CASSQRQDGYTF

D gene: NA
clone size: once
V gene: TRBV6-5
J gene: TRBJ2-5
CDR3 DNA: TGTGCCAGCAGTTATCGCTCGTGGGGGCAAGGCGGGACCCAGTACTTC
CDR3 protein: CASSYRSWGQGGTQYF

D gene: TRBD1
clone size: NA
V gene: TRBV7-2
J gene: TRBJ1-2
CDR3 DNA: TGTGCCAGCAGCTTAGGACAGGGCAGAAACTATGGCTACACCTTC
CDR3 protein: CASSLGQGRNYGYTF

D gene: NA
clone size: NA
V gene: TRBV30
J gene: TRBJ1-4
CDR3 DNA: TGTGCCTGGAGTGACCACAGCTCCTCCGGTGAAAAACTGTTTTTT
CDR3 protein: CAWSDHSSSGEKLFF

D gene: TRBD2
clone size: NA
V gene: TRBV27
J gene: TRBJ2-7
CDR3 DNA: TGTGCCAGCAGTTTCCGGAGCGGGAGTCCCCACGAGCAGTACTTC
CDR3 protein: CASSFRSGSPHEQYF

D gene: TRBD1
clone size: NA
V gene: TRBV5-5
J gene: TRBJ1-1
CDR3 DNA: TGTGCCAGCAGCTTTAACAGGGGGACGAACACTGAAGCTTTCTTT
CDR3 protein: CASSFNRGTNTEAFF

D gene: NA
clone size: NA
V gene: TRBV29-1
J gene: TRBJ2-2
CDR3 DNA: TGCAGCGTTGCTGGGCAGTCCAACACCGGGGAGCTGTTTTTT
CDR3 protein: CSVAGQSNTGELFF

D gene: NA
clone size: few
V gene: TRBV14
J gene: TRBJ2-7
CDR3 DNA: TGTGCCAGCAGCCCTGGACAGAGCTCCTACGAGCAGTACTTC
CDR3 protein: CASSPGQSSYEQYF

D gene: NA
clone size: NA
V gene: TRBV21-1
J gene: TRBJ1-1
CDR3 DNA: TGTGCCAGCAGCGCTCAGACGGGGAAACGGACTGAAGCTTTCTTT
CDR3 protein: CASSAQTGKRTEAFF

D gene: NA
clone size: NA
V gene: TRBV14
J gene: TRBJ1-1
CDR3 DNA: TGTGCCAGCAGCCGGTGGGGGGATGGCACTGAAGCTTTCTTT
CDR3 protein: CASSRWGDGTEAFF

D gene: TRBD1
clone size: NA
V gene: TRBV27
J gene: TRBJ2-7
CDR3 DNA: TGTGCCAGCAGTTTATGGGGTCTTTCCGGGACAGGAGGCTACGAGCAGTACTTC
CDR3 protein: CASSLWGLSGTGGYEQYF

D gene: TRBD2
clone size: NA
V gene: TRBV19
J gene: TRBJ2-1
CDR3 DNA: TGTGCCACCAGACCGGGACTACCTGGGGATGAGCAGTTCTTC
CDR3 protein: CATRPGLPGDEQFF